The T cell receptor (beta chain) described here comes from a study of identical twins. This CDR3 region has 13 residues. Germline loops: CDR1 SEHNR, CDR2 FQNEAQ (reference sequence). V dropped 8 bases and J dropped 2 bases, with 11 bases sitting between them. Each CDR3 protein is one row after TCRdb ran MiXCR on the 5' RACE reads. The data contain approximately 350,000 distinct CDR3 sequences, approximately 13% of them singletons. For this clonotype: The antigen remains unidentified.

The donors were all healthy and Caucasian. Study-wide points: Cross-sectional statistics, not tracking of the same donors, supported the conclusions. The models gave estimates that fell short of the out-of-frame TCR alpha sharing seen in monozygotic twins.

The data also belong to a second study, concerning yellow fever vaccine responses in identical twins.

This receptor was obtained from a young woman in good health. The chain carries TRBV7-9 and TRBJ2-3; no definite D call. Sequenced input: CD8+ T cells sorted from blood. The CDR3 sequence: CASSPSYTDTQYF. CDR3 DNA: TGTGCCAGCTCCCCGTCTTACACAGATACGCAGTATTTT.